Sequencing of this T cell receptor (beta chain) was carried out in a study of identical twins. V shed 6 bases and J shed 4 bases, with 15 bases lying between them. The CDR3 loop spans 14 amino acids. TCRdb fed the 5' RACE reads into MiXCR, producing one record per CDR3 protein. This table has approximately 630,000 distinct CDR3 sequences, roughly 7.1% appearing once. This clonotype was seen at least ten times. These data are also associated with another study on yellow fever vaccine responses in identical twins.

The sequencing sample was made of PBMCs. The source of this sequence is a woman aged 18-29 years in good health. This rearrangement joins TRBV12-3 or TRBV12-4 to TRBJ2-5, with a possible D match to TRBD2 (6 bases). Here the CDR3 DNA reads TGTGCCAGCAGGATTAGCGGCCAGCGAGAGACCCAGTACTTC. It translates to CASRISGQRETQYF.